A single TCR beta chain is shown here with its context. Its antigen is unknown. The PCR employed 60 Vbeta primers together with 13 Jbeta primers. In the study's own analysis: Later reanalysis found 80 million or so unique TCR beta chains, around 10 million of them shared. Profiled with immunoSEQ multiplex PCR; TCRdb holds only in-frame clones, not every one. V and J calls and clone size are given by that table; D and trimming were obtained from the DNA. The table records 160,000 or so clones, around three quarters of them present only once. Germline values: CDR1 MNHEY, CDR2 SVGAGI. The CDR3 consists of 14 residues. V was trimmed by 0 bases and J by 4 bases, leaving 9 bases between them. This sample stems from a study of cytomegalovirus exposure and HLA in healthy donors. Study-level points and caveats: Productive rates of about 90% or about 30% were seen for most TCR beta V segments in an earlier analysis. Clonal expansion was found to be greater in HLA-associated TCR beta chains than in equally common others in a later analysis.

The specimen was PBMCs. This TCR was sampled from a man in his forties or fifties in good health and CMV-seronegative. This chain connects TRBV6-5 to TRBJ2-5; tentatively, D is TRBD2 (5 bases). The chain's CDR3 is CASSYSISGETQYF. CDR3 sequence (DNA): TGTGCCAGCAGTTACTCGATAAGCGGAGAGACCCAGTACTTC.